The sequence of this TCR beta chain was determined in a study of long-term antiretroviral therapy in people with HIV. J was trimmed by 3 bases and V by 6 bases; bases with no gene match: 8. CDR3 length: 15 residues. The V gene's germline CDR1 is MDHEN and CDR2 SYDVKM. Study-level results: Investigators report no available data on ART adherence, viral resistance or therapy changes. CDR3 length ranges were narrower in HIV repertoires than in controls. Following ART, diversity rose but still fell short of transplant donor controls.

Survey-level immunoSEQ v3.0 assays were run. Each sample aimed for roughly 35,000-50,000 sequenced T-cell genomes. Sequenced by immunoSEQ multiplex PCR; TCRdb stores in-frame clones only, minus some. The data contain 20,000 to 25,000 clones, about four fifths of them singletons. A word on this clone: No antigen is known for it.

Sequencing was performed on unsorted PBMCs, taken 0.3 years after starting antiretroviral therapy. The V gene is TRBV28, the J gene TRBJ1-2; 9 bases match TRBD1. The sequence was collected from a man in his forties or fifties with HIV. The CDR3 sequence is CASSLQGARYYGYTF. The CDR3 DNA reads as TGTGCCAGCAGCTTACAGGGGGCGCGCTACTATGGCTACACCTTC.